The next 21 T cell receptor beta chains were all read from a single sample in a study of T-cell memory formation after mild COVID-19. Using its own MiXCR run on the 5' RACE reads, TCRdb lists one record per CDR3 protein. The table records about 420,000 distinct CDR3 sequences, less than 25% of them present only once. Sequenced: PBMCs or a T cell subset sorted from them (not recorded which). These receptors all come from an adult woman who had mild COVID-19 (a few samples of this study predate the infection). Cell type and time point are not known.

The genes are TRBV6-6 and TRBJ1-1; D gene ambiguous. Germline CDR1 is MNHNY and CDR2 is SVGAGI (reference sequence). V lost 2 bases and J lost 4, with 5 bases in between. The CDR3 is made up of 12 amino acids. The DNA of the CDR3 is TGTGCCAGCAGTTACAAGGGCACTGAAGCTTTCTTT. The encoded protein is CASSYKGTEAFF.

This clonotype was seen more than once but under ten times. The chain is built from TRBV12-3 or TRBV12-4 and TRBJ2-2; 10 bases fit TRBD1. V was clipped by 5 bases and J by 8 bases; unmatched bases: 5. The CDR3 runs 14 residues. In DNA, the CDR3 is TGTGCCAGCAGTCCCGACAGGGGGCAAGGGGAGCTGTTTTTT. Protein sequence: CASSPDRGQGELFF.

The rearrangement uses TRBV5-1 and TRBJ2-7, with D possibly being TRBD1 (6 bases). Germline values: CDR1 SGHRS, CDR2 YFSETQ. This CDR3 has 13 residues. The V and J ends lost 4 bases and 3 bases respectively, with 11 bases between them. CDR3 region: CASSLDRYYEQYF. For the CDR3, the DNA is TGCGCCAGCAGCCTTGACAGGTACTACGAGCAGTACTTC.

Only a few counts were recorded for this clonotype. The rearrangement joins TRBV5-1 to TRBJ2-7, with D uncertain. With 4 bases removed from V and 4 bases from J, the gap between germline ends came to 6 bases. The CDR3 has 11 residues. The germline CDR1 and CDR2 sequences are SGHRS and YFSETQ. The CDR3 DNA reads TGCGCCAGCAGCGGATTGTACGAGCAGTACTTC. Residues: CASSGLYEQYF.

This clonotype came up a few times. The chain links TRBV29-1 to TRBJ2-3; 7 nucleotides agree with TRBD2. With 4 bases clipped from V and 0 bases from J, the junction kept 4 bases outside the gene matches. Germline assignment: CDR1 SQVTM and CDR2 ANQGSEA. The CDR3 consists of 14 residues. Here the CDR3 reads CSVASGASTDTQYF. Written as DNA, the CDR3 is TGCAGCGTTGCCAGCGGGGCTAGCACAGATACGCAGTATTTT.

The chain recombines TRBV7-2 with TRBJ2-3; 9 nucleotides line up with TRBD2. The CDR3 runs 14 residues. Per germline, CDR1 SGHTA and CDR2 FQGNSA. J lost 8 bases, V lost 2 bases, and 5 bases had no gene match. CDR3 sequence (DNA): TGTGCCAGCAGCTTAAGGCGGGAGGGCCGTACGCAGTATTTT. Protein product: CASSLRREGRTQYF.

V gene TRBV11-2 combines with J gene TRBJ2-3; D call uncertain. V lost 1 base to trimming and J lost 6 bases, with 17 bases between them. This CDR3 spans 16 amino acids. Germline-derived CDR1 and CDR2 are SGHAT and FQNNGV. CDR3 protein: CASSLVGVGGVDTQYF. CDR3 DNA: TGTGCCAGCAGCTTAGTGGGTGTCGGCGGCGTCGATACGCAGTATTTT.

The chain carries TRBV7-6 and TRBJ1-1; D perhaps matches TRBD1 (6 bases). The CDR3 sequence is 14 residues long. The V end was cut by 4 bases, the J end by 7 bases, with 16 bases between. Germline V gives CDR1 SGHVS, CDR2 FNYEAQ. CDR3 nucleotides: TGTGCCAGCAGCTCAGGGGCAGGGGAGGGTGAAGCTTTCTTT. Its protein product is CASSSGAGEGEAFF.

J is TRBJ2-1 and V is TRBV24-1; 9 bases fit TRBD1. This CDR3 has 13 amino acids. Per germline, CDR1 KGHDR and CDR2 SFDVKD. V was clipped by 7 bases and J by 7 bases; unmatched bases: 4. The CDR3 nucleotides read TGTGCCACCAGGGGGACAGGGAAAAATGAGCAGTTCTTC. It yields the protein CATRGTGKNEQFF.

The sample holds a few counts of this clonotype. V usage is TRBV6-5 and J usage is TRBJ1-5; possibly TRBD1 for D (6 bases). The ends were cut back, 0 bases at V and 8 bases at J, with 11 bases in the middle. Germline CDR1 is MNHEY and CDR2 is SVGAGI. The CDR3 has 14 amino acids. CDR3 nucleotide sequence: TGTGCCAGCAGTTACTCTCAGGGGATGGAGCCCCAGCATTTT. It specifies CASSYSQGMEPQHF.

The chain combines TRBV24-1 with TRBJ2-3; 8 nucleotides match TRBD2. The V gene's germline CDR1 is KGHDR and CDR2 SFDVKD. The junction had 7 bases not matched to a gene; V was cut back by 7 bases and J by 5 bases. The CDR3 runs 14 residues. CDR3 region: CATRPGGPVDTQYF. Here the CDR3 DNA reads TGTGCCACCAGACCGGGGGGGCCGGTAGATACGCAGTATTTT.

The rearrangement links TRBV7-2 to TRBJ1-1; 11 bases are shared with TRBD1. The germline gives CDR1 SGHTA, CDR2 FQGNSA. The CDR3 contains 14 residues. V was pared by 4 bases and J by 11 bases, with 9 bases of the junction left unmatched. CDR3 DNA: TGTGCCAGCAGCTCCAGGAGGACAGGGGGCTCGGCTTTCTTT. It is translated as CASSSRRTGGSAFF.

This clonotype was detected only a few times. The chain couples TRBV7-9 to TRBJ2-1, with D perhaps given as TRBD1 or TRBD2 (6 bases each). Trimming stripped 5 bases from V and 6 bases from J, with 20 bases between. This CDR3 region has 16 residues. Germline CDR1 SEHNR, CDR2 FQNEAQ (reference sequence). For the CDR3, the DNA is TGTGCCAGCAGCGCCCAGGGGAGCGGGCGGTCCAATGAGCAGTTCTTC. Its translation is CASSAQGSGRSNEQFF.

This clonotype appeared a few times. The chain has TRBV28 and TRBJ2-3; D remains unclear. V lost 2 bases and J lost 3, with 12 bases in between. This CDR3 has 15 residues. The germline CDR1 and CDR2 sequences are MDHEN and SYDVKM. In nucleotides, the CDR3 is TGTGCCAGCAGTTTACCATCTAGGCTTACAGATACGCAGTATTTT. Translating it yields CASSLPSRLTDTQYF.

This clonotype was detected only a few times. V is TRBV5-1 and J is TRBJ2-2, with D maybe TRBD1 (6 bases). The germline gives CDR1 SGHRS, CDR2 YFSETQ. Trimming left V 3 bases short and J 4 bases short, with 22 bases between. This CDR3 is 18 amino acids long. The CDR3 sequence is CASSSGPNRDIGTGELFF. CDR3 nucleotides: TGCGCCAGCAGCTCCGGCCCAAACAGGGACATAGGCACCGGGGAGCTGTTTTTT.

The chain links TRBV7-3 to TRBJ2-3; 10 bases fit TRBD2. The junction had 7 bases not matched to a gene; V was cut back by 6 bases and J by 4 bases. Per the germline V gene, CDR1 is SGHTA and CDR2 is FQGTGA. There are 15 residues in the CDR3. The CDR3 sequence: CASRKSGGASDTQYF. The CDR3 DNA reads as TGTGCCAGCAGAAAAAGCGGGGGGGCCTCAGATACGCAGTATTTT.

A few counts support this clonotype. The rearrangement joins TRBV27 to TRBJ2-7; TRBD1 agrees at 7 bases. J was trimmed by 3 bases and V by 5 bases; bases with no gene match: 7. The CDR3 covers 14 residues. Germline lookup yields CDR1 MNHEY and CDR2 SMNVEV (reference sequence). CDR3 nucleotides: TGTGCCAGCAGTCTACAGGGGTCCGTCTACGAGCAGTACTTC. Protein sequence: CASSLQGSVYEQYF.

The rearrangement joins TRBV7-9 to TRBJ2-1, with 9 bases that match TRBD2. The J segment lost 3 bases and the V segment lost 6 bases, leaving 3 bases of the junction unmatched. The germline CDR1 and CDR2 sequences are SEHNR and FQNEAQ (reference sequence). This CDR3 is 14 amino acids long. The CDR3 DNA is TGTGCCAGCAGTACACTAGCGGGCTACAATGAGCAGTTCTTC. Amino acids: CASSTLAGYNEQFF.

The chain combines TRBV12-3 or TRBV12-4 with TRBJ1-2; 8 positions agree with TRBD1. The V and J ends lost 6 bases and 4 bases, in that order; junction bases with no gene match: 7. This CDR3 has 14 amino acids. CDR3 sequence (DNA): TGTGCCAGCAGCTCGACAGGGGAAGCCTATGGCTACACCTTC. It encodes CASSSTGEAYGYTF.

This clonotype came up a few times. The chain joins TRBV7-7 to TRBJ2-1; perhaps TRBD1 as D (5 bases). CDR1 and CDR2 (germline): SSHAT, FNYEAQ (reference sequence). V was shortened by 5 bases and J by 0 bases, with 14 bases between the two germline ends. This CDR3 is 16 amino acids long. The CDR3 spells CASSVTVGSSYNEQFF. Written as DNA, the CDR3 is TGTGCCAGCAGCGTGACAGTGGGAAGCTCCTACAATGAGCAGTTCTTC.

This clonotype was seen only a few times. CDR3 residues: CASTLETGEQYF. The CDR3 region has the DNA TGTGCCAGCACACTGGAAACGGGCGAGCAGTACTTC. The chain uses TRBV2 and TRBJ2-7, with D hard to call. Between the trimmed V and J ends, which lost 7 bases and 6 bases, there was a span of 13 bases. The CDR3 spans 12 residues. Germline lookup yields CDR1 SNHLY and CDR2 FYNNEI.